Below, 24 T cell receptor beta chains from the same sample are listed, as sequenced in a study of blood T cell repertoires in COVID-19. The protocol was immunoSEQ multiplex PCR, while the TCRdb copy is restricted to in-frame clones and leaves out a portion. The sample carries 250,000 to 300,000 clones, roughly 85% recorded once. The specimen sequenced was peripheral blood. The receptors were gathered from a woman younger than 35 with acute or convalescent COVID-19.

This clone was counted between two and nine times. At the DNA level, this CDR3 is encoded by other sequences in the same sample as well. The CDR3 DNA is TGTGCCAGCAGCTTACTTGGGCTCACTGAAGCTTTCTTT. Translating it yields CASSLLGLTEAFF. The rearrangement joins TRBV7-2 to TRBJ1-1, with unresolved D. V lost 2 bases and J lost 4, with 8 bases in between. Per germline, CDR1 SGHTA and CDR2 FQGNSA. The CDR3 has 13 residues. Full variable domain (outside the CDR3, taken from reference TRBV7-2 and TRBJ1-1): GAGVSQSPSNKVTEKGKDVELRCDPISGHTALYWYRQSLGQGLEFLIYFQGNSAPDKSGLPSDRFSAERTGGSVSTLTIQRTQQEDSAVYLCASSLLGLTEAFFGQGTRLTVV.

The chain carries TRBV3-1 (or the pseudogene TRBV3-2) and TRBJ1-5, with 8 bases identical to TRBD1. The CDR3 spans 17 residues. The germline CDR1 and CDR2 sequences are LGHDT and YNNKEL (reference sequence). V lost 4 bases and J lost 5; bases outside the gene matches: 13. CDR3: CASSPVTPGGIDQPQHF. The DNA for the CDR3 is TGTGCCAGCAGCCCTGTTACGCCAGGGGGCATCGATCAGCCCCAGCATTTT.

This clone was counted a few times. The chain carries TRBV9 and TRBJ1-1, with D possibly TRBD1 on 5 matching bases. Trimming shortened V by 4 bases and J by 3 bases, and 13 bases separated the two germline ends. Germline-derived CDR1 and CDR2 are SGDLS and YYNGEE. This CDR3 region has 14 residues. CDR3 sequence (DNA): TGTGCCAGCAGCCCCGGGGGGGGTCACACTGAAGCTTTCTTT. Residues: CASSPGGGHTEAFF.

The chain carries TRBV6-2 or TRBV6-3 and TRBJ2-3; D remains unclear. The length of the CDR3 is 14 residues. Germline V lookup: CDR1 MNHEY, CDR2 SVGEGT. V was cut by 0 bases and J by 10 bases, with 14 bases left in between. CDR3: CASSYSRILVAQYF. The CDR3 nucleotides read TGTGCCAGCAGTTACTCGAGAATCCTGGTCGCGCAGTATTTT.

This clone was found a few times. Here the CDR3 reads CASRGGLTEAFF. CDR3 DNA: TGTGCCAGCAGGGGAGGGCTCACTGAAGCTTTCTTT. The genes are TRBV6-5 and TRBJ1-1; D uncertain. The CDR3 totals 12 residues. V lost 6 bases and J lost 4, with 9 bases in between. Germline CDR1 and CDR2: MNHEY and SVGAGI.

The chain uses TRBV4-3 and TRBJ2-1; D gene uncertain. This CDR3 spans 15 amino acids. Germline CDR1 and CDR2: LGHNA and YSLEER. Deletions cut 1 base from V and 5 bases from J, with 12 bases between. The CDR3 bases are TGCGCCAGCAGCCAAGTTGCGGCTAGAAACAATGAGCAGTTCTTC. Translated, it gives CASSQVAARNNEQFF.

This chain joins TRBV5-1 and TRBJ2-3, with D perhaps matching TRBD2 (5 bases). This CDR3 comprises 13 residues. Germline assignment: CDR1 SGHRS and CDR2 YFSETQ. The V end was cut by 4 bases, the J end by 5 bases, with 11 bases between. In nucleotides, the CDR3 is TGCGCCAGCAGCATGGAGGCGGGAGATACGCAGTATTTT. Its translation is CASSMEAGDTQYF.

The gene calls are TRBV6-5 and TRBJ2-3, with 9 bases matching TRBD2. The CDR3 is made up of 15 amino acids. V shed 2 bases, J shed 2 bases, and the junction held 2 bases outside the gene matches. The germline gives CDR1 MNHEY, CDR2 SVGAGI. CDR3 nucleotides: TGTGCCAGCAGTTACAGCGGGAGGCCCACAGATACGCAGTATTTT. Its protein is CASSYSGRPTDTQYF.

This clone has a handful of counts. The chain recombines TRBV6-5 with TRBJ1-1; 7 bases align to TRBD1. Looked up from germline, CDR1 is MNHEY and CDR2 is SVGAGI. There are 15 residues in the CDR3. J lost 5 bases, V lost 6 bases, and 12 bases had no gene match. The CDR3 sequence: CASSPNRQGWTEAFF. The CDR3 DNA follows: TGTGCCAGCAGCCCAAATCGACAGGGTTGGACTGAAGCTTTCTTT.

The gene calls are TRBV6-5 and TRBJ1-1, with a weak D call TRBD1 (5 bases). This CDR3 has 14 amino acids. V was clipped by 7 bases and J by 0 bases, with 12 bases between them. In germline, CDR1 is MNHEY, CDR2 SVGAGI. The CDR3: CASTQDRLNTEAFF. CDR3 in DNA: TGTGCCAGCACCCAAGACAGATTGAACACTGAAGCTTTCTTT.

The chain couples TRBV4-3 to TRBJ2-5; 7 nucleotides agree with TRBD1. This CDR3 has 15 residues. Germline V gene lookup returns CDR1 LGHNA and CDR2 YSLEER. The ends lost 2 bases at V and 4 bases at J; junction bases unmatched: 7. This CDR3 reads CASSQFRGGSETQYF. The CDR3 DNA sequence: TGCGCCAGCAGCCAATTTAGAGGGGGCTCAGAGACCCAGTACTTC.

The chain joins TRBV28 to TRBJ2-7; 9 nucleotides match TRBD2. The CDR3 contains 13 residues. J was trimmed by 4 bases and V by 6 bases; bases with no gene match: 4. The germline gives CDR1 MDHEN, CDR2 SYDVKM. CDR3 sequence reads: CASRGSGSYEQYF. For the CDR3, the DNA is TGTGCCAGCAGAGGTAGCGGGAGTTACGAGCAGTACTTC. The variable domain in full, with the rest retrieved from reference TRBV28 and TRBJ2-7, is DVKVTQSSRYLVKRTGEKVFLECVQDMDHENMFWYRQDPGLGLRLIYFSYDVKMKEKGDIPEGYSVSREKKERFSLILESASTNQTSMYLCASRGSGSYEQYFGPGTRLTVT.

V gene TRBV5-1 combines with J gene TRBJ2-7; TRBD1 might be the D (5 bases). V was cut by 4 bases and J by 11 bases, with 28 bases left in between. In germline, CDR1 is SGHRS, CDR2 YFSETQ. The CDR3 extends over 16 amino acids. CDR3 sequence: CASSTNTGQGGSVKYF. CDR3 DNA: TGCGCCAGCAGCACGAATACGGGCCAGGGTGGTTCCGTGAAGTACTTC.

The CDR3 DNA reads TGTGCCACCAGTGGGCGAGGGCTAGCGGGAGTCAATGAGCAGTTCTTC. The encoded protein is CATSGRGLAGVNEQFF. This chain links TRBV15 with TRBJ2-1, with 10 bases aligning to TRBD2. Germline loops: CDR1 LNHNV, CDR2 YYDKDF (reference sequence). The CDR3 consists of 16 residues. The V gene end was trimmed by 6 bases and the J gene end by 6 bases; junction bases not matched to a gene: 11.

This clone was counted only a few times. One end of the junction varies from germline; a read error may be responsible. The chain uses TRBV7-7 and TRBJ2-7; D is unresolved. Germline assignment: CDR1 SSHAT and CDR2 FNYEAQ (reference sequence). This CDR3 comprises 13 residues. CDR3 sequence (DNA): TGTGCTAGCAGCTTAAAACTCGGGTACGAGCAGTACTTC. It yields the protein CASSLKLGYEQYF.

This clone was detected only once. The V and J genes are TRBV27 and TRBJ1-1; D may be TRBD1 (5 bases). This CDR3 comprises 13 residues. Germline assignment: CDR1 MNHEY and CDR2 SMNVEV (reference sequence). V lost 7 bases and J 1 base, leaving 10 bases between the germline ends. The CDR3 protein is CASTTGQNTEAFF. The CDR3 bases are TGTGCCAGCACCACAGGACAGAACACTGAAGCTTTCTTT.

The chain links TRBV2 to TRBJ1-2, with D perhaps TRBD1 (6 bases). In germline, CDR1 is SNHLY, CDR2 FYNNEI. The CDR3 extends over 14 amino acids. The ends were cut back, 2 bases at V and 4 bases at J, with 11 bases in the middle. CDR3 sequence (DNA): TGTGCCAGCAGTGAATCGGGGGGCGGCTATGGCTACACCTTC. Translation: CASSESGGGYGYTF.

V gene TRBV7-9 combines with J gene TRBJ2-7; TRBD1 aligns across 8 bases. J was trimmed by 0 bases and V by 5 bases; bases with no gene match: 9. The germline V gene has CDR1 SEHNR and CDR2 FQNEAQ (reference sequence). CDR3 length equals 16 residues. The CDR3 DNA follows: TGTGCCAGCAGCCCCCGGACAGGGCTGAGCTCCTACGAGCAGTACTTC. This translates into CASSPRTGLSSYEQYF.

The gene calls are TRBV30 and TRBJ1-1; D gene unclear. Germline V gene sequence: CDR1 GTSNPN, CDR2 SVGIG (reference sequence). This CDR3 contains 13 residues. V was cut by 0 bases and J by 8 bases, with 13 bases left in between. The CDR3 loop is CAWSVTGMGEAFF. The CDR3, as DNA: TGTGCCTGGAGTGTAACCGGGATGGGGGAAGCTTTCTTT.

V usage is TRBV11-2 and J usage is TRBJ2-7, with 9 bases identical to TRBD1. The CDR3 contains 13 residues. V lost 1 base and J lost 13; bases outside the gene matches: 8. Germline V lookup: CDR1 SGHAT, CDR2 FQNNGV. CDR3 sequence (DNA): TGTGCCAGCAGCTTAGCTTCCTGGACAGGGGTATACTTC. Residues: CASSLASWTGVYF.

The genes are TRBV5-4 and TRBJ2-7, with TRBD2 as a possible D gene (6 bases). Germline CDR1 reads SGHNT; CDR2 reads YYREEE (reference sequence). The CDR3 consists of 17 residues. V was shortened by 0 bases and J by 0 bases, with 16 bases between the two germline ends. CDR3 loop: CASSLARSGRNSYEQYF. In DNA, the CDR3 is TGTGCCAGCAGCTTGGCCCGTAGCGGACGAAACTCCTACGAGCAGTACTTC. Looking up the rest from reference TRBV5-4 and TRBJ2-7 gives the full variable domain: ETGVTQSPTHLIKTRGQQVTLRCSSQSGHNTVSWYQQALGQGPQFIFQYYREEENGRGNFPPRFSGLQFPNYSSELNVNALELDDSALYLCASSLARSGRNSYEQYFGPGTRLTVT.

This clone was found many times. V is TRBV2 and J is TRBJ1-3; TRBD1 agrees at 7 bases. Per germline, CDR1 SNHLY and CDR2 FYNNEI. J gave up 3 bases and V 1 base, and 3 bases lay outside the gene matches. CDR3 length: 15 residues. The CDR3 loop reads CASSEEGARGNTIYF. The CDR3 bases are TGTGCCAGCAGTGAAGAGGGGGCGCGTGGAAACACCATATATTTT.

For this clone: Other nucleotide sequences in the sample specify the same CDR3. The CDR3 bases are TGTGCCAGCAGTTACGCCGGAGCCAAAAACATTCAGTACTTC. Its translation: CASSYAGAKNIQYF. The V call is TRBV6-2 or TRBV6-3, the J call TRBJ2-4; D is undetermined. The CDR3 spans 14 residues. Germline CDR1 MNHEY, CDR2 SVGEGT. V dropped 2 bases and J dropped 0 bases, with 5 bases sitting between them.

The chain joins TRBV7-2 to TRBJ1-2; TRBD1 is a possible D gene (6 bases). Looked up from germline, CDR1 is SGHTA and CDR2 is FQGNSA. V lost 1 base to trimming and J lost 3 bases, with 12 bases between them. The CDR3 has 15 residues. The CDR3 DNA sequence: TGTGCCAGCAGCTTAGAGTCAGGGGCCGACTATGGCTACACCTTC. It codes for CASSLESGADYGYTF.